This passage covers 10 T cell receptor beta chains from one sample sequenced in a study of PD-1 blockade in classical Hodgkin lymphoma. Some clones are missing from TCRdb's copy, which holds only in-frame ones; the method was immunoSEQ multiplex PCR. The sample holds approximately 93,000 clones, about 77% seen once. Sample time point: cycle 4 day 1 (C4D1), after five to seven weeks of nivolumab. Every patient experienced relapse after autologous stem cell transplantation, and brentuximab vedotin exposure varied. This sample comprised peripheral blood mononuclear cells (PBMCs), obtained before the fourth cycle of nivolumab. Receptor source: a human donor with classical Hodgkin lymphoma.

V gene TRBV28 combines with J gene TRBJ2-2; D perhaps matches TRBD1 (6 bases). Germline CDR1 MDHEN, CDR2 SYDVKM. V gave up 3 bases and J gave up 4 bases, with 18 bases separating them. This CDR3 has 17 amino acids. CDR3 DNA: TGTGCCAGCAGTTTGGGTGGGGGCGCATCAATCACCGGGGAGCTGTTTTTT. It specifies CASSLGGGASITGELFF.

V gene TRBV7-9 combines with J gene TRBJ1-2; no clear D. CDR3 length equals 15 residues. CDR1 and CDR2 (germline): SEHNR, FQNEAQ (reference sequence). V was clipped by 1 base and J by 3 bases, with 12 bases between them. The CDR3 DNA reads as TGTGCCAGCAGCTTAGGCGGATTCGATCACTATGGCTACACCTTC. Protein sequence: CASSLGGFDHYGYTF.

The chain carries TRBV7-8 and TRBJ2-5; 7 bases line up with TRBD2. The germline V gene encodes CDR1 SGHVS and CDR2 FQNEAQ. The CDR3 sequence is 13 residues long. J gave up 3 bases and V 4 bases, and 2 bases lay outside the gene matches. CDR3 DNA sequence: TGTGCCAGCAGCTACGGACTAGAAGAGACCCAGTACTTC. Protein: CASSYGLEETQYF.

The V call is TRBV14, the J call TRBJ2-5; no reliable D call. Deletions cut 0 bases from V and 4 bases from J, with 0 bases between. CDR1 is SGHDN, CDR2 FVKESK, per germline. The CDR3 loop spans 11 amino acids. The CDR3 loop reads CASSQEETQYF. The CDR3 nucleotides are TGTGCCAGCAGCCAAGAAGAGACCCAGTACTTC.

The chain carries TRBV18 and TRBJ1-6; TRBD1 matches at 7 bases. The germline gives CDR1 KGHSH, CDR2 LQKENI. J was trimmed by 8 bases and V by 5 bases; bases with no gene match: 9. CDR3 length equals 15 residues. CDR3: CASSERQGGDSPLHF. The CDR3, as DNA: TGTGCCAGCTCAGAAAGACAGGGAGGGGATTCACCCCTCCACTTT.

DNA for the CDR3: TGTGCCAGCAGCGCCATCGACAGGGCCGAGCAGTACTTC. Translation: CASSAIDRAEQYF. This rearrangement joins TRBV11-1 to TRBJ2-7, with 7 bases fitting TRBD1. The CDR3 runs 13 residues. J was trimmed by 6 bases and V by 5 bases; bases with no gene match: 7. In germline, CDR1 is SGHAT, CDR2 FQDESV (reference sequence).

In this sample, this clone turned up a few times. The CDR3 nucleotides are TGTGCCAGTAGTACGGGGGCCCAGCCCCAGCATTTT. Encoded protein: CASSTGAQPQHF. The genes are TRBV19 and TRBJ1-5; possibly TRBD1 for D (6 bases). Trimming took off 4 bases at V and 7 bases at J, with 8 bases between the two ends. Germline values: CDR1 LNHDA, CDR2 SQIVND (reference sequence). CDR3 size: 12 residues.

This sequence joins TRBV6-5 and TRBJ2-3; possibly TRBD1 for D (5 bases). CDR3 length: 15 amino acids. The germline V and J ends were trimmed by 0 bases and 6 bases, with 13 bases remaining between them. Germline loops: CDR1 MNHEY, CDR2 SVGAGI. CDR3: CASSYSFETADTQYF. CDR3 nucleotides: TGTGCCAGCAGTTACTCGTTTGAGACAGCGGATACGCAGTATTTT.

This clone was recorded once. The chain uses TRBV19 and TRBJ2-7; 7 bases agree with TRBD1. V lost 3 bases, J lost 5 bases, and 13 bases stayed unmatched. Per the germline V gene, CDR1 is LNHDA and CDR2 is SQIVND (reference sequence). The CDR3 totals 16 residues. The CDR3 sequence: CASSMVTRDRVHEQYF. CDR3 coding DNA: TGTGCCAGTAGTATGGTTACTCGGGACAGAGTGCACGAGCAGTACTTC.

This rearrangement joins TRBV29-1 to TRBJ1-2; possible D gene TRBD1, 6 bases. Trimming cost V 1 base and J 4 bases, with 10 bases left between them. Germline V CDR1 and CDR2: SQVTM, ANQGSEA. The CDR3 covers 13 residues. CDR3 nucleotides: TGCAGCGTTGAAGCCGGGGGCGGCTATGGCTACACCTTC. Translated, it gives CSVEAGGGYGYTF.